Below, 7 T cell receptor beta chains from the same sample are listed, as sequenced in a study of blood T cell repertoires in COVID-19. TCRdb's table, derived via immunoSEQ multiplex PCR, lists solely in-frame clones and lacks some. Seen here are 200,000 to 300,000 clones, approximately 81% observed once, and the top ten hold 4% to 5%. Sample: peripheral blood. The origin of the receptors is a man aged 55 to 70 with acute or convalescent COVID-19.

The chain has TRBV11-2 and TRBJ2-4; TRBD2 matches 11 bases. This CDR3 is built from 16 residues. V dropped 5 bases and J dropped 8; count of bases not matched to a gene: 11. Germline V gene data show CDR1 as SGHAT and CDR2 as FQNNGV. The CDR3 here is CASSVLAGDLRYIQYF. The CDR3 DNA reads as TGTGCCAGCAGCGTACTAGCGGGAGACCTCCGCTACATTCAGTACTTC.

This sequence joins TRBV11-2 and TRBJ2-7; 7 bases agree with TRBD1. The V and J ends lost 5 bases and 0 bases, in that order; junction bases with no gene match: 4. The CDR3 loop spans 14 amino acids. CDR1 is SGHAT, CDR2 FQNNGV, per germline. The CDR3 DNA reads TGTGCCAGCAGCGCTGGACAGGCCTCCTACGAGCAGTACTTC. Encoded protein: CASSAGQASYEQYF.

The chain carries TRBV10-3 and TRBJ2-2, with D tentatively TRBD2 (7 bases). Trimming removed 3 bases at V and 4 bases at J, with 18 bases between. Germline V lookup: CDR1 ENHRY, CDR2 SYGVKD. The length of the CDR3 is 17 residues. This CDR3 is CAISEEPGGQGTGELFF. In nucleotides, the CDR3 is TGTGCCATCAGTGAAGAGCCCGGGGGGCAGGGCACCGGGGAGCTGTTTTTT.

This chain connects TRBV9 to TRBJ1-2; TRBD1 aligns across 8 bases. This CDR3 contains 16 residues. Looked up from germline, CDR1 is SGDLS and CDR2 is YYNGEE. Germline trimming cut 4 bases from V and 6 bases from J; bases unmatched to any gene: 14. CDR3 sequence reads: CASSPLGQGARNGYTF. The CDR3 region has the DNA TGTGCCAGCAGCCCCTTAGGGCAGGGGGCGCGAAATGGCTACACCTTC.

This clone was detected only a few times. The rearrangement uses TRBV27 and TRBJ1-5; D ambiguous. The CDR3 loop spans 17 amino acids. Germline assignment: CDR1 MNHEY and CDR2 SMNVEV (reference sequence). Trimming cost V 2 bases and J 5 bases, with 19 bases left between them. CDR3: CASSLSSFGRGHQPQHF. In DNA, the CDR3 is TGTGCCAGCAGTTTAAGTTCTTTCGGCAGAGGGCATCAGCCCCAGCATTTT.

This clone has a handful of counts. The chain carries TRBV21-1 and TRBJ1-2; TRBD1, the D gene given by the table, was not confirmed from the DNA. TRBV21-1 is noted as a pseudogene. This CDR3 has 15 residues. CDR3 amino acids: CASSTSQGAEGGYTF. The CDR3 DNA reads as TGTGCCAGCAGCACCTCCCAGGGGGCGGAGGGCGGCTACACCTTC.

This chain connects TRBV14 to TRBJ2-1, with 8 nucleotides matching TRBD2. The junction had 9 bases not matched to a gene; V was cut back by 1 base and J by 7 bases. Per germline, CDR1 SGHDN and CDR2 FVKESK. This CDR3 region has 16 residues. The CDR3 nucleotides are TGTGCCAGCAGCCAAGTGAGAGTGGCGGGGGGAAATGAGCAGTTCTTC. This gives the protein CASSQVRVAGGNEQFF.